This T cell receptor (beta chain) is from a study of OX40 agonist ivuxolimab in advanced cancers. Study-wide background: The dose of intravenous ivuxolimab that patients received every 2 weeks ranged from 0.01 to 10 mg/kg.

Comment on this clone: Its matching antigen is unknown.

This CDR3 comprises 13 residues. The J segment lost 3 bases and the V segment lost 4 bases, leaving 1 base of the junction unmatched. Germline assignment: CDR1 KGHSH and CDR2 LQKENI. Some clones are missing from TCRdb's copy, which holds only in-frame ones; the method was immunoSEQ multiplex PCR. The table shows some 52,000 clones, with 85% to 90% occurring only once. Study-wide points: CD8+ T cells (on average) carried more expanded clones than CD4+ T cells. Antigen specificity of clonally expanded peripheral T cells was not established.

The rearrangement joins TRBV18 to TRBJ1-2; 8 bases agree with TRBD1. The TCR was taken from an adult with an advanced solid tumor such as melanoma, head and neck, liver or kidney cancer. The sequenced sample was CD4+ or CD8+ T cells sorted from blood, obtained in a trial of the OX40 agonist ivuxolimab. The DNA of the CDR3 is TGTGCCAGCTCACAGGACAGGGACTATGGCTACACCTTC. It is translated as CASSQDRDYGYTF.